This T cell receptor (beta chain) was identified during a study of cytomegalovirus exposure and HLA in healthy donors. Whole-study findings and limits: Researchers reported from a later analysis that most CMV-associated TCR beta chains appeared HLA-restricted. Across HLA loci, a later analysis found differing TCR association rates, with DRB1 most and HLA-C fewest. Available immune exposure information covered CMV serostatus only.

With 60 Vbeta and 13 Jbeta primers, the PCR was carried out. The repertoire was sequenced with immunoSEQ multiplex PCR; TCRdb's copy has only in-frame clones and lacks some. This table has some 150,000 clones, roughly 80% appearing once. Details on this clone: Its cognate antigen is unknown. The junction departs from the called germline gene at one end, perhaps through a read error.

The length of the CDR3 is 14 residues. Germline V gene lookup returns CDR1 LGHNA and CDR2 YNFKEQ. The chain has TRBV4-2 and TRBJ2-2; TRBD2 is a possible D gene (5 bases). Material: PBMCs. The receptor comes from a woman between 50 and 59 years old in good health and CMV-seropositive. This chain's CDR3 is CASSHGPSTGELFF. CDR3 sequence (DNA): TGTGCCAGCAGCCATGGACCTAGCACCGGGGAGCTGTTTTTC.